These T cell receptor beta chains were read from a single sample in a study of shared clonotypes between healthy human individuals. The method was immunoSEQ multiplex PCR; TCRdb's version includes in-frame clones alone and lacks a portion of them. The sample carries some 1 million clones, about three quarters recorded once. What was sequenced was memory CD4+ T cells sorted from blood. The receptors were gathered from a man between 18 and 35 years old in good health. The CDR3 runs from the conserved cysteine through the conserved F or W. The order of the fields is CDR3 protein, V gene.

CDR3aa: CASGGSSGLPDTEAFF; v_gene: TRBV7-8
CDR3aa: CASTRNWGTETQYF; v_gene: TRBV27
CDR3aa: CASSETGRDPSFHEKLFF; v_gene: TRBV5-6
CDR3aa: CASPGAGEQYF; v_gene: TRBV21-1
CDR3aa: CASSDGNQPQHF; v_gene: TRBV6-1
CDR3aa: CASSHRRDRGNEKLFF; v_gene: TRBV4-3
CDR3aa: CASSEAPGEKTQYF; v_gene: TRBV6-1
CDR3aa: CSVEVRESSYNSPLHF; v_gene: TRBV29-1
CDR3aa: CATSRDSLAGVNTGELFF; v_gene: TRBV15
CDR3aa: CSARRDSTTGELFF; v_gene: TRBV29-1
CDR3aa: CASSLPAQTGGPNSPLHF; v_gene: TRBV7-9
CDR3aa: CASSSSGYEQYF; v_gene: TRBV2
CDR3aa: CASSPRGSSTDTQYF; v_gene: TRBV18
CDR3aa: CASSIIDRGYTF; v_gene: TRBV19
CDR3aa: CASSGTGGLSPLHF; v_gene: TRBV9
CDR3aa: CAWRTGIRNTIYF; v_gene: TRBV30
CDR3aa: CASSADRGQTFF; v_gene: TRBV9
CDR3aa: CASSPFGGLADTQYF; v_gene: TRBV9
CDR3aa: CASSDRPNTGELFF; v_gene: TRBV27
CDR3aa: CASSLSGRVGTDTQYF; v_gene: TRBV7-8
CDR3aa: CASSPRRAGGATEELFF; v_gene: TRBV11-2
CDR3aa: CASSPPATDTQYF; v_gene: TRBV28
CDR3aa: CASNEGVLTGELFF; v_gene: TRBV6-1
CDR3aa: CASGTAMHSRETQYF; v_gene: TRBV12-5
CDR3aa: CASSPDRGRGTGELFF; v_gene: TRBV5-4
CDR3aa: CAISKGTTNTDTQYF; v_gene: TRBV10-3
CDR3aa: CASSLRQGPYGYTF; v_gene: TRBV27
CDR3aa: CASSLVGAFYEQYF; v_gene: TRBV5-1
CDR3aa: CASRPSGVGDNSPLHF; v_gene: TRBV9
CDR3aa: CASRAIAQKGYNEQFF; v_gene: TRBV4-1
CDR3aa: CASSFSGTMWNEQFF; v_gene: TRBV7-2
CDR3aa: CASSLSGAETQYF; v_gene: TRBV28
CDR3aa: CASSFGTTSLTQETQYF; v_gene: TRBV5-1
CDR3aa: CASSRLAELRDTQYF; v_gene: TRBV9
CDR3aa: CASSQAGTSGGARVF; v_gene: TRBV4-1
CDR3aa: CASSPGGRNSPLHF; v_gene: TRBV19
CDR3aa: CASSQVNWDRGNGYTF; v_gene: TRBV4-3
CDR3aa: CASRLDRANQPQHF; v_gene: TRBV2
CDR3aa: CASSLEGTGVNEQFF; v_gene: TRBV5-1
CDR3aa: CASSVNRGPGNTIYF; v_gene: TRBV7-8
CDR3aa: CASRGGQTRANEQFF; v_gene: TRBV10-2
CDR3aa: CASSFTGTGFYGYTF; v_gene: TRBV5-1
CDR3aa: CASSPSGTGSYEQYF; v_gene: TRBV5-1